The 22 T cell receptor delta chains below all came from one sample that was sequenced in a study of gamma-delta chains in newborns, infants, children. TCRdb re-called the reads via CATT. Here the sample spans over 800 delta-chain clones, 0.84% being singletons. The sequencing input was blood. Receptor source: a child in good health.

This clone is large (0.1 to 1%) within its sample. CDR3 sequence: CALGALLYWGIRNTDKLIF. As DNA, the CDR3 is TGTGCTCTTGGGGCCCTCCTTTACTGGGGGATACGCAACACCGATAAACTCATCTTT. The rearrangement uses TRDV1 and TRDJ1; 13 bases are a match to TRDD3. The germline V gene encodes CDR1 TSWWSYY and CDR2 QGS. The CDR3 runs to 19 residues. Germline trimming cut 4 bases from V and 0 bases from J; bases unmatched to any gene: 11.

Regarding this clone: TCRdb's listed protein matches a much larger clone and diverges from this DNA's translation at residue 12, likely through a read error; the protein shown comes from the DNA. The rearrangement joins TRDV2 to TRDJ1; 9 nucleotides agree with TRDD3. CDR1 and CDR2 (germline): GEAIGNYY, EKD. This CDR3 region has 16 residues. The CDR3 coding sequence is TGTGCCTGTGACCCACTGGGGGACCTAAACACCAATAAACTCATCTTT. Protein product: CACDPLGDLNTNKLIF.

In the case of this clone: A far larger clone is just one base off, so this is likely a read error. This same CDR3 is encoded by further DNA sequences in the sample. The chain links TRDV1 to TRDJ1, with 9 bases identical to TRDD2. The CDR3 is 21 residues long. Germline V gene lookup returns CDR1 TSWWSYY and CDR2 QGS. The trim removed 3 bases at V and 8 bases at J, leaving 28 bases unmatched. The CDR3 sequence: CALGEMSFLLFTTGRRDKLIF. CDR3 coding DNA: TGTGCTCTTGGGGAGATGTCCTTCCTACTTTTTACTACCGGGCGGCGTGACAAACTCATCTTT.

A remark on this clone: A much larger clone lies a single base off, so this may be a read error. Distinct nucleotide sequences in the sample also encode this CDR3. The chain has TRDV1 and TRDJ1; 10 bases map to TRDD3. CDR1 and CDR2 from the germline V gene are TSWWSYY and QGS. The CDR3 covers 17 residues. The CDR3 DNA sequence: TGTGCCCTTGGGGAAAGGGGGGGGATACGCTTCACCGATAAACTCATCTTT. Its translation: CALGERGGIRFTDKLIF.

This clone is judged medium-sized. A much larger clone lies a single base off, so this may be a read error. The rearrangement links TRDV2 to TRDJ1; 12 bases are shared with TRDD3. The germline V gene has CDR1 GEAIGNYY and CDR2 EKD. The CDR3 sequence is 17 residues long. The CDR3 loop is CACGTLNWGIHTDKLIF. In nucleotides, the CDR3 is TGTGCCTGTGGCACCCTAAACTGGGGGATACACACCGATAAACTCATCTTT.

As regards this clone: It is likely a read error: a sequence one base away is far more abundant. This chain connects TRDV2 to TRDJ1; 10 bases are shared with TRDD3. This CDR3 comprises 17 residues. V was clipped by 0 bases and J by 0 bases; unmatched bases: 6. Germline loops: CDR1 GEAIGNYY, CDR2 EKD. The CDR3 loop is CACDTLNWGMHTDKLIF. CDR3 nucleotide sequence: TGTGCCTGTGACACCCTAAACTGGGGGATGCACACCGATAAACTCATCTTT.

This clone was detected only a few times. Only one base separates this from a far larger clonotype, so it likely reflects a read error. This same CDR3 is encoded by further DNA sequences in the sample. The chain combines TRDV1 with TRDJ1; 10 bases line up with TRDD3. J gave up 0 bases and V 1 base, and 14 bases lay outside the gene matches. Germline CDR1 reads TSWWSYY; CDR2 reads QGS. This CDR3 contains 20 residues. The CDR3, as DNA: TGTGCTCTTGGGGAACGTGACAGGGGGATACGCTTTCGGTACACCGATAAACTCATCTTT. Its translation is CALGERDRGIRFRYTDKLIF.

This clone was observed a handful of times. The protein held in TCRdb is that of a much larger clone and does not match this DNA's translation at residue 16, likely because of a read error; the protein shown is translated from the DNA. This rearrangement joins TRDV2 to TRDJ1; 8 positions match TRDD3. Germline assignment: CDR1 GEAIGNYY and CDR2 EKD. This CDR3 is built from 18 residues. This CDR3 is CACDPAGAGGNRPDKFIF. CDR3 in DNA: TGTGCCTGTGACCCCGCGGGGGCTGGGGGAAACAGGCCCGATAAATTCATCTTT.

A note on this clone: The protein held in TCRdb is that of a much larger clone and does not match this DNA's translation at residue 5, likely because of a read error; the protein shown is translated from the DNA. CDR3 region: CALVVLPDWGTLNDKLIF. Written as DNA, the CDR3 is TGTGCTCTCGTGGTCCTTCCAGACTGGGGGACCCTAAATGATAAACTCATCTTT. The chain is built from TRDV1 and TRDJ1; TRDD3 matches 9 bases. J lost 5 bases, V lost 9 bases, and 22 bases had no gene match. This CDR3 has 18 residues. The germline CDR1 and CDR2 sequences are TSWWSYY and QGS.

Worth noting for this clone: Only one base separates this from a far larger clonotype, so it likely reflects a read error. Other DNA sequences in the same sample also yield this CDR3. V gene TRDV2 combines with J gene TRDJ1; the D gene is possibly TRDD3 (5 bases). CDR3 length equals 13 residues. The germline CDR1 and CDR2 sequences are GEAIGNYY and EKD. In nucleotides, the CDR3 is TGTGCCTGTGAGCGGATTGGGGCCGATAAACTCATCTTC. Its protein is CACERIGADKLIF.

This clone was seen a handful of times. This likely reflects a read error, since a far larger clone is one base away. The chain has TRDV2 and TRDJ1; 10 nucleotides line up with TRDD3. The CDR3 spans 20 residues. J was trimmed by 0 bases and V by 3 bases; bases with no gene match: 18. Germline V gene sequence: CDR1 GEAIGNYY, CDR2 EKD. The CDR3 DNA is TGTGCCTGTGACGTCTTACCGGGGGATACGCAGTTAAAGAACACCGATAAACTCATCTTT. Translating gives CACDVLPGDTQLKNTDKLIF.

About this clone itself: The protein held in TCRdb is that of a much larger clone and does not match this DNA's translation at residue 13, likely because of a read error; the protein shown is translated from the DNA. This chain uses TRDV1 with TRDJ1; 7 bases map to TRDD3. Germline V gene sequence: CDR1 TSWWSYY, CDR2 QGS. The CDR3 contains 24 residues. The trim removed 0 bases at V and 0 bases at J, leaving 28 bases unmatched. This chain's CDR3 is CALGELRPASALVGELLYTDKLIF. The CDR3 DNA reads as TGTGCTCTTGGGGAACTACGGCCCGCGTCCGCTTTGGTGGGGGAGTTATTGTACACCGATAAACTCATCTTT.

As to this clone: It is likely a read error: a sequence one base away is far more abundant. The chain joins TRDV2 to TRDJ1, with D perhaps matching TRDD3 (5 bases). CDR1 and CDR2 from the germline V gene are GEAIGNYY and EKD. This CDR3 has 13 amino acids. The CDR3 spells CACERIGADKLTF. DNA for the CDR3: TGTGCCTGTGAGCGGATTGGGGCCGATAAACTCACCTTT.

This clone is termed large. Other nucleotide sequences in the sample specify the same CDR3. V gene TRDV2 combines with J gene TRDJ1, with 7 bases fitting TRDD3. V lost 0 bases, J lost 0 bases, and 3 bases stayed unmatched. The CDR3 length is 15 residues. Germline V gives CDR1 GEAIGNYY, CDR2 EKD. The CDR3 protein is CACDTLGAYTDKLIF. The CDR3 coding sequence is TGTGCCTGTGACACCCTGGGGGCGTACACCGATAAACTCATCTTT.

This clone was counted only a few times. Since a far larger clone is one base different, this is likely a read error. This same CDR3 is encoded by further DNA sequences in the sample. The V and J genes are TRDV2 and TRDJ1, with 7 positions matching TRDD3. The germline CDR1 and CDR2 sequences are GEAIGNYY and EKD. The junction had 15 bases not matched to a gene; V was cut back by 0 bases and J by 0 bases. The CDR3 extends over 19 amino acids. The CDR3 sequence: CACDTPYTGASKNTDKLIF. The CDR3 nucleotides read TGTGCCTGTGACACCCCCTATACTGGGGCCTCGAAGAACACCGATAAACTCATCTTT.

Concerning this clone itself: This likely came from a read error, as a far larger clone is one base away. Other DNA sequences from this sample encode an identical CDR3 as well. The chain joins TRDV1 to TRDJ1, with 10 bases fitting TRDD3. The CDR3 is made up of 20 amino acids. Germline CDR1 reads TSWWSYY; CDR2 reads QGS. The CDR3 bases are TGCGCTCTTGGGGAACGGGACAGGGGGATACGCTTTCGGTACACCGATAAACTCATCTTT. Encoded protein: CALGERDRGIRFRYTDKLIF.

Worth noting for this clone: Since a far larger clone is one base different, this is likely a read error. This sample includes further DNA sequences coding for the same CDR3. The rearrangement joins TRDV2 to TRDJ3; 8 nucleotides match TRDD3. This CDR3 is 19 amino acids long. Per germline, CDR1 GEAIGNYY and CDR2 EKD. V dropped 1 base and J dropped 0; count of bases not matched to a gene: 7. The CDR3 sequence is CACDTGGGFSSWDTRQMFF. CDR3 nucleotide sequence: TGTGCCTGTGACACTGGTGGGGGATTTAGCTCCTGGGACACCCGACAGATGTTTTTC.

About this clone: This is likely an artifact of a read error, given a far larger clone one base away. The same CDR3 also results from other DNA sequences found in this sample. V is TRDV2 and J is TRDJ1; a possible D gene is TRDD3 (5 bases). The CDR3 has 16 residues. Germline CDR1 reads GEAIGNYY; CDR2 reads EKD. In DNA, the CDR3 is TGTGCCTGCGACACGGTGGGGACCCGTGGGTCCGATAAACTCATCTTT. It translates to CACDTVGTRGSDKLIF.

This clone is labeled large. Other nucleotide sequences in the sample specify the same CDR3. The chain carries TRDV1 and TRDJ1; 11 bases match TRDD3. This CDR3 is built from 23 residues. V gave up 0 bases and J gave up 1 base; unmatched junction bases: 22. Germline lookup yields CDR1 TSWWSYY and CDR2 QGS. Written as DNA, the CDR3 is TGTGCTCTTGGGGAACTAGGCTCTCGGGGTCTCTGGGGGATACTCGAGATCACCGATAAACTCATCTTT. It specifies CALGELGSRGLWGILEITDKLIF.

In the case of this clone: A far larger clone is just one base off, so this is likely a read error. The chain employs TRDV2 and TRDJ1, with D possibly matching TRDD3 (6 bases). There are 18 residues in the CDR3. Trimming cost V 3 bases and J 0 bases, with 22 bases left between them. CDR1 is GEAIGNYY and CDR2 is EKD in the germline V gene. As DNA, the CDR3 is TGTGCCTGTGACGCAGTAGGCGTGGTGGGGGCCGACACCGATAAACTCATCTTT. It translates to CACDAVGVVGADTDKLIF.

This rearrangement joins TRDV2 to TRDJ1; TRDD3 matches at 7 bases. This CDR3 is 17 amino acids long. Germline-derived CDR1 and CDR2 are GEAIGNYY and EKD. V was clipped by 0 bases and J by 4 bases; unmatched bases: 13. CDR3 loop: CACDTVPTLGANDKLIF. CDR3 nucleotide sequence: TGTGCCTGTGACACCGTTCCCACTCTGGGGGCTAACGATAAACTCATCTTT.

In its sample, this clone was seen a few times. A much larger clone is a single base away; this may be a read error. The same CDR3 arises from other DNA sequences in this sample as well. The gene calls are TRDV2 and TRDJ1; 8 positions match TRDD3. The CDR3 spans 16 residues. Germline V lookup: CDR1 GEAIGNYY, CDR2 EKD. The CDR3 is CACVLGDLQWTDKLIF. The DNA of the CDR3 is TGTGCCTGTGTGCTGGGGGACCTCCAGTGGACCGACAAACTCATCTTT.